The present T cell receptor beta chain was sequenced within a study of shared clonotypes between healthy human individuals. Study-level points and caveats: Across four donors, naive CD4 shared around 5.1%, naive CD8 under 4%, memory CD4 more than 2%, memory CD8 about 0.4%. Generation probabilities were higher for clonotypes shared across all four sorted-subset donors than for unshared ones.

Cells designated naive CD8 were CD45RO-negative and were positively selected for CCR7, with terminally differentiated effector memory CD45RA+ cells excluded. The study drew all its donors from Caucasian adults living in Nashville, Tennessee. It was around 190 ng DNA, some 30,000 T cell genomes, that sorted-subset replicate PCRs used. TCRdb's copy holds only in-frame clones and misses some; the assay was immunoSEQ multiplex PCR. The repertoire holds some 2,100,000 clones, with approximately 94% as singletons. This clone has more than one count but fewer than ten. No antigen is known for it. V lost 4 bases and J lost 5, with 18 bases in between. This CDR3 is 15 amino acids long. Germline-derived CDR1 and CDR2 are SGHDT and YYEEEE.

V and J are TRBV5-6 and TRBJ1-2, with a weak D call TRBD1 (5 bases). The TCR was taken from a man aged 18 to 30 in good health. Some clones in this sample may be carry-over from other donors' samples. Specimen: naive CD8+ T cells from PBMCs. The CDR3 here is CASSPYGGEAYGYTF. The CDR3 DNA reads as TGTGCCAGCAGCCCCTATGGAGGGGAGGCATATGGCTACACCTTC. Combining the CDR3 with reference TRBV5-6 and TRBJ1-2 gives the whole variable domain DAGVTQSPTHLIKTRGQQVTLRCSPKSGHDTVSWYQQALGQGPQFIFQYYEEEERQRGNFPDRFSGHQFPNYSSELNVNALLLGDSALYLCASSPYGGEAYGYTFGSGTRLTVV.